These 32 T cell receptor beta chains came from one sample sequenced in a study of shared clonotypes between healthy human individuals. Only in-frame clones appear in the TCRdb table, and some are missing; sequencing was by immunoSEQ multiplex PCR. Of 2 million to 3 million clones in the sample, 80% to 95% are singletons; the top ten hold around 0.4%. Sequencing input: naive CD4+ T cells from PBMCs. Indicated subset: CD45RA+ positively selected. The receptor set was obtained from a man between 18 and 35 years old in good health. Some clones in this sample may be carry-over from other donors' samples.

The V gene is TRBV7-2, the J gene TRBJ2-7; 7 nucleotides agree with TRBD2. CDR1 SGHTA and CDR2 FQGNSA come from the germline V gene. The CDR3 contains 15 residues. Trimming took 1 base from V and 0 from J; bases not matched to a gene: 3. CDR3 DNA sequence: TGTGCCAGCAGCTTAGAGACTAGCTCCTCCTACGAGCAGTACTTC. Its protein product is CASSLETSSSYEQYF.

Details on this clone: An end of the junction differs from the germline gene, which may be a read error. The gene calls are TRBV18 and TRBJ1-6; tentatively, D is TRBD1 (5 bases). CDR3 length: 15 residues. Germline V CDR1 and CDR2: KGHSH, LQKENI. The CDR3 loop reads CASSRQRADNSALHF. The DNA of the CDR3 is TGTGCCAGCTCACGACAGCGAGCCGATAATTCAGCCCTCCACTTT.

A note on this clone: Different DNA sequences within this sample yield the same CDR3. The chain carries TRBV15 and TRBJ2-3; D not resolved. The CDR3 covers 14 residues. The germline V gene encodes CDR1 LNHNV and CDR2 YYDKDF (reference sequence). Trimming removed 3 bases at V and 0 bases at J, with 7 bases between. The CDR3 loop is CATSRDGSTDTQYF. For the CDR3, the DNA is TGTGCCACCAGCAGGGACGGGAGCACAGATACGCAGTATTTT.

The CDR3 region is CASSLVPRLAGKTQYF. DNA of the CDR3: TGTGCCAGCAGCTTAGTCCCCCGGCTAGCCGGGAAGACCCAGTACTTC. The chain is built from TRBV7-2 and TRBJ2-5, with D possibly TRBD2 on 5 matching bases. Trimming pared 1 base from V and 6 bases from J, leaving 18 bases between. Germline V CDR1 and CDR2: SGHTA, FQGNSA. CDR3 size: 16 residues.

V and J are TRBV9 and TRBJ2-7; D call uncertain. CDR1 is SGDLS and CDR2 is YYNGEE in the germline V gene. The CDR3 has 16 amino acids. The V gene lost 0 bases and the J gene lost 2 bases, with 15 bases spanning the gap. The chain's CDR3 is CASSVGPGDHPYEQYF. As DNA, the CDR3 is TGTGCCAGCAGCGTAGGTCCGGGTGACCACCCCTACGAGCAGTACTTC.

CDR3 bases: TGCGCCAGCAGTCGACAGGCGAACACTGAAGCTTTCTTT. Translated, it gives CASSRQANTEAFF. This chain joins TRBV10-2 and TRBJ1-1, with D possibly TRBD1 on 6 matching bases. The germline CDR1 and CDR2 sequences are WSHSY and SAAADI. The CDR3 has 13 amino acids. The germline V and J ends were trimmed by 5 bases and 1 base, with 8 bases remaining between them.

This chain links TRBV9 with TRBJ2-2; TRBD2 matches at 9 bases. After removal of 0 bases from V and 2 bases from J, the junction contained 5 bases not matched to a gene. This CDR3 region has 17 residues. Per the germline V gene, CDR1 is SGDLS and CDR2 is YYNGEE. This chain's CDR3 is CASSVGSGGSNTGELFF. Here the CDR3 DNA reads TGTGCCAGCAGCGTAGGTAGCGGGGGATCAAACACCGGGGAGCTGTTTTTT. Full variable domain (rest looked up from reference TRBV9 and TRBJ2-2): DSGVTQTPKHLITATGQRVTLRCSPRSGDLSVYWYQQSLDQGLQFLIQYYNGEERAKGNILERFSAQQFPDLHSELNLSSLELGDSALYFCASSVGSGGSNTGELFFGEGSRLTVL.

V gene TRBV10-1 combines with J gene TRBJ2-1; TRBD1 might be the D (5 bases). Germline V gene sequence: CDR1 WNHNN, CDR2 SYGVQD (reference sequence). V was pared by 4 bases and J by 1 base, with 8 bases between. This CDR3 comprises 14 residues. Here the CDR3 reads CASSAGISYNEQFF. The CDR3 nucleotides read TGCGCCAGCAGTGCAGGGATTTCCTACAATGAGCAGTTCTTC.

This rearrangement joins TRBV5-3 to TRBJ2-7; possible D gene TRBD1, 5 bases. TRBV5-3 carries the ORF label, with uncertain function. The CDR3 totals 14 residues. V shed 3 bases and J shed 2 bases, with 12 bases lying between them. CDR3 sequence (DNA): TGTGCCAGAAGCTCGACGGACAAGCCCTACGAGCAGTACTTC. Residues: CARSSTDKPYEQYF.

Concerning this clone: The same CDR3 is also encoded by other DNA sequences in this sample. The rearrangement joins TRBV6-5 to TRBJ1-2; D gene unclear. V shed 2 bases and J shed 2 bases, with 6 bases lying between them. This CDR3 spans 13 amino acids. Germline CDR1 reads MNHEY; CDR2 reads SVGAGI. The CDR3 is CASSYGGNYGYTF. The DNA for the CDR3 is TGTGCCAGCAGTTACGGAGGGAACTATGGCTACACCTTC.

This clone was picked up one time. The chain employs TRBV27 and TRBJ2-5, with D maybe TRBD2 (7 bases). The CDR3 totals 13 residues. From germline, CDR1 is MNHEY and CDR2 SMNVEV (reference sequence). The germline V and J ends were trimmed by 5 bases and 7 bases, with 14 bases remaining between them. CDR3 amino acids: CASSVNREGTQYF. The CDR3 coding sequence is TGTGCCAGCAGTGTAAACAGGGAGGGGACCCAGTACTTC.

The V and J genes are TRBV7-2 and TRBJ1-4; D gene unclear. The CDR3 consists of 16 residues. Looked up from germline, CDR1 is SGHTA and CDR2 is FQGNSA. Trimming stripped 1 base from V and 3 bases from J, with 12 bases between. The CDR3 spells CASSLGTGRPNEKLFF. The DNA of the CDR3 is TGTGCCAGCAGCTTAGGTACCGGGCGGCCTAATGAAAAACTGTTTTTT.

The CDR3 sequence is CSAISAFYNEQFF. DNA for the CDR3: TGCAGCGCCATATCTGCCTTCTACAATGAGCAGTTCTTC. V gene TRBV29-1 combines with J gene TRBJ2-1; D gene ambiguous. The CDR3 covers 13 residues. The V end was cut by 7 bases, the J end by 3 bases, with 13 bases between. The germline V gene encodes CDR1 SQVTM and CDR2 ANQGSEA.

In its sample, this clone was seen once. The V gene is TRBV19, the J gene TRBJ2-2; the D is unclear. V was pared by 3 bases and J by 0 bases, with 8 bases between. Germline loops: CDR1 LNHDA, CDR2 SQIVND (reference sequence). The CDR3 runs 15 residues. CDR3 residues: CASSIWTANTGELFF. CDR3 coding DNA: TGTGCCAGTAGTATTTGGACGGCGAACACCGGGGAGCTGTTTTTT. Looking up the rest from reference TRBV19 and TRBJ2-2 gives the full variable domain: DGGITQSPKYLFRKEGQNVTLSCEQNLNHDAMYWYRQDPGQGLRLIYYSQIVNDFQKGDIAEGYSVSREKKESFPLTVTSAQKNPTAFYLCASSIWTANTGELFFGEGSRLTVL.

This clone turned up a few times. The chain combines TRBV7-2 with TRBJ2-7, with unresolved D. Per germline, CDR1 SGHTA and CDR2 FQGNSA. Trimming cost V 5 bases and J 1 base, with 12 bases left between them. The CDR3 is made up of 14 amino acids. DNA of the CDR3: TGTGCCAGCAGCATCGGTAGGCAGTCCTACGAGCAGTACTTC. It specifies CASSIGRQSYEQYF.

The rearrangement uses TRBV28 and TRBJ1-1; D is ambiguous. This CDR3 comprises 11 residues. CDR1 and CDR2 from the germline V gene are MDHEN and SYDVKM. Trimming pared 7 bases from V and 1 base from J, leaving 4 bases between. CDR3 residues: CASMRNTEAFF. CDR3 coding DNA: TGTGCCAGCATGAGGAACACTGAAGCTTTCTTT.

For the CDR3, the DNA is TGCGCCAGCAGCCAAGTAGCAGGGGAAGAGACCCAGTACTTC. Its protein product is CASSQVAGEETQYF. The chain has TRBV4-3 and TRBJ2-5; D possibly corresponds to TRBD1 (6 bases). V lost 1 base to trimming and J lost 3 bases, with 9 bases between them. This CDR3 spans 14 amino acids. Germline V CDR1 and CDR2: LGHNA, YSLEER.

A word on this clone: At one end, the junction sequence differs from germline, possibly due to a read error. V usage is TRBV29-1 and J usage is TRBJ1-4; 7 nucleotides align to TRBD1. CDR3 length: 11 residues. Looked up from germline, CDR1 is SQVTM and CDR2 is ANQGSEA. Here the CDR3 reads CSAEQGQKLFF. Written as DNA, the CDR3 is TGCAGCGCTGAACAGGGGCAAAAACTGTTTTTT.

This sequence joins TRBV5-6 and TRBJ2-1, with D possibly TRBD1 on 5 matching bases. V was clipped by 1 base and J by 3 bases, with 11 bases between them. The CDR3 has 15 residues. Germline values: CDR1 SGHDT, CDR2 YYEEEE. This CDR3 is CASSLRQPGYNEQFF. The CDR3 DNA follows: TGTGCCAGCAGCTTGAGACAGCCGGGCTACAATGAGCAGTTCTTC.

The gene calls are TRBV6-1 and TRBJ2-6, with unresolved D. CDR1 is MNHNS, CDR2 SASEGT, per germline. The CDR3 length is 14 residues. The ends were cut back, 7 bases at V and 0 bases at J, with 7 bases in the middle. CDR3 region: CASNPSSGANVLTF. Written as DNA, the CDR3 is TGTGCCAGCAACCCAAGCTCTGGGGCCAACGTCCTGACTTTC.

The genes are TRBV28 and TRBJ2-5; 9 nucleotides line up with TRBD1. V lost 5 bases, J lost 7 bases, and 14 bases stayed unmatched. Looked up from germline, CDR1 is MDHEN and CDR2 is SYDVKM. This CDR3 is built from 16 residues. The CDR3 DNA is TGTGCCAGCAGTCCGGGTTGGGGACAGGGTACGGCGACCCAGTACTTC. Translating gives CASSPGWGQGTATQYF.

The rearrangement links TRBV9 to TRBJ2-3; D ambiguous. The CDR3 totals 12 residues. Trimming shortened V by 0 bases and J by 8 bases, and 7 bases separated the two germline ends. Germline assignment: CDR1 SGDLS and CDR2 YYNGEE. CDR3 nucleotides: TGTGCCAGCAGCGTAGGTTCCGGTACGCAGTATTTT. Its translation: CASSVGSGTQYF.

This clone was seen only once. The chain couples TRBV11-3 to TRBJ2-3; D perhaps matches TRBD1 (8 bases). The V and J ends lost 4 bases and 2 bases respectively, with 16 bases between them. Germline V gene sequence: CDR1 SGHNT, CDR2 YENEEA. The CDR3 totals 16 residues. In DNA, the CDR3 is TGTGCCAGCAGCTCCGTACAGGGGGGGCCCACAGATACGCAGTATTTT. Encoded protein: CASSSVQGGPTDTQYF.

The chain joins TRBV19 to TRBJ1-5; 8 bases fit TRBD1. V was pared by 1 base and J by 6 bases, with 8 bases of the junction left unmatched. This CDR3 region has 16 residues. Germline lookup yields CDR1 LNHDA and CDR2 SQIVND (reference sequence). CDR3 sequence reads: CASSIGAGGVAQPQHF. The CDR3 DNA follows: TGTGCCAGTAGTATAGGGGCAGGGGGCGTCGCTCAGCCCCAGCATTTT.

The chain carries TRBV10-3 and TRBJ1-1; no clear D. CDR1 ENHRY and CDR2 SYGVKD come from the germline V gene. V was cut by 0 bases and J by 4 bases, with 6 bases left in between. This CDR3 spans 13 amino acids. This CDR3 reads CAISESTLTEAFF. DNA of the CDR3: TGTGCCATCAGTGAGTCTACCCTCACTGAAGCTTTCTTT.

The V call is TRBV7-2, the J call TRBJ1-2; maybe TRBD1 (5 bases). CDR3 length equals 13 residues. Germline V gene lookup returns CDR1 SGHTA and CDR2 FQGNSA. Deletions cut 1 base from V and 7 bases from J, with 10 bases between. CDR3 protein: CASSLGGGVGYTF. CDR3 nucleotides: TGTGCCAGCAGCTTAGGTGGAGGGGTTGGCTACACCTTC.

This chain joins TRBV7-9 and TRBJ1-4; D might be TRBD1 (6 bases). Trimming took off 2 bases at V and 7 bases at J, with 20 bases between the two ends. The CDR3 covers 17 residues. Per germline, CDR1 SEHNR and CDR2 FQNEAQ (reference sequence). The CDR3 bases are TGTGCCAGCAGCTTACGGCTCGGGGGGGCTGTAGGTGAAAAACTGTTTTTT. This translates into CASSLRLGGAVGEKLFF.

V is TRBV5-1 and J is TRBJ2-5; 7 nucleotides line up with TRBD1. V gave up 5 bases and J gave up 1 base; unmatched junction bases: 11. The CDR3 consists of 16 residues. The germline V gene has CDR1 SGHRS and CDR2 YFSETQ. In DNA form, the CDR3 reads TGCGCCAGCAGTTACAGGGGCTCCGTACTCCAAGAGACCCAGTACTTC. It encodes CASSYRGSVLQETQYF.

Concerning this clone: The same CDR3 is also encoded by other DNA sequences in this sample. The chain combines TRBV19 with TRBJ2-1, with unresolved D. This CDR3 is built from 11 residues. CDR1 LNHDA and CDR2 SQIVND come from the germline V gene (reference sequence). V was clipped by 9 bases and J by 2 bases, with 5 bases between them. The CDR3 spells CASRAYNEQFF. The CDR3 DNA is TGTGCCAGCCGGGCCTACAATGAGCAGTTCTTC.

Details on this clone: A read error may account for a junction end that differs from germline. The V and J genes are TRBV4-1 and TRBJ2-7; no definite D call. There are 15 residues in the CDR3. Per germline, CDR1 MGHRA and CDR2 YSYEKL. For the CDR3, the DNA is TGCGCCAGCAGCGAAGAGGTGCGGCTCAACTACGAGCAGTACTTC. This translates into CASSEEVRLNYEQYF.

This sequence joins TRBV4-3 and TRBJ1-2, with D possibly TRBD1 on 5 matching bases. Per the germline V gene, CDR1 is LGHNA and CDR2 is YSLEER. This CDR3 contains 16 residues. V lost 1 base, J lost 0 bases, and 12 bases lay in between. The CDR3, as DNA: TGCGCCAGCAGCCAAGGCCGGGGGACCCCTAACTATGGCTACACCTTC. Its translation is CASSQGRGTPNYGYTF.

CDR3 amino acids: CASSGSSGRADTQYF. CDR3 bases: TGTGCCAGTAGTGGTTCTAGCGGGAGGGCAGATACGCAGTATTTT. V usage is TRBV19 and J usage is TRBJ2-3, with 12 bases aligning to TRBD2. The CDR3 is made up of 15 amino acids. CDR1 is LNHDA, CDR2 SQIVND, per germline (reference sequence). With V trimmed by 5 bases and J by 4 bases, 4 bases remained unmatched.